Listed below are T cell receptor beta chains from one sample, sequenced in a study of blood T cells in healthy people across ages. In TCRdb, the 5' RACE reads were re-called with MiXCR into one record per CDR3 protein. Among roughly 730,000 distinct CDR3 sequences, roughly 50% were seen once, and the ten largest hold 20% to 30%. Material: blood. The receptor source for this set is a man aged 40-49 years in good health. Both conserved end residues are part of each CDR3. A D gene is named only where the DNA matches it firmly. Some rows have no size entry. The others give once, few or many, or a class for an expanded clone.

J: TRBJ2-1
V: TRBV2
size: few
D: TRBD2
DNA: TGTGCCAGCAGTGAATGGGTAGGACTAGGTTCGACGAATGAGCAGTTCTTC
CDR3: CASSEWVGLGSTNEQFF

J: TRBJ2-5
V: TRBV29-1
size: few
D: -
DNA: TGCAGCGTTGAAGATTCCGGGGTAGGGGCCCAGTACTTC
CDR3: CSVEDSGVGAQYF

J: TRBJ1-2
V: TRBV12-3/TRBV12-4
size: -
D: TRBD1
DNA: TGTGCCAGCAGTGGGACAGGGAGTGGCTACACCTTC
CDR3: CASSGTGSGYTF

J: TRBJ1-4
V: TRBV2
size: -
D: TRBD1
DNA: TGTGCCAGCGGACGGACAGGGATTAATGAAAAACTGTTTTTT
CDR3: CASGRTGINEKLFF

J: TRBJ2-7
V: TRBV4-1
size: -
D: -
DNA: TGCGCCAGCAGCCCCGGCAGGGGTAGCTCCTACGAGCAGTACTTC
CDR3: CASSPGRGSSYEQYF

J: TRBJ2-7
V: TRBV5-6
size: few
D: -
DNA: TGTGCCAGCCTCAAGAGGGGCTACGAGCAGTACTTC
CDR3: CASLKRGYEQYF

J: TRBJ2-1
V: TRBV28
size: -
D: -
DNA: TGTGCCAGCAGTCGGGTTCCCAATGAGCAGTTCTTC
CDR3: CASSRVPNEQFF

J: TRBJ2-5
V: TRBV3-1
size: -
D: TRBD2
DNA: TGTGCCAGCAGCCATCGGACTAGCGGGAGCCACTTCTACCTCAATGAGCAGTACTTC
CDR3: CASSHRTSGSHFYLNEQYF

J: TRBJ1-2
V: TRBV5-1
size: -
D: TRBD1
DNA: TGCGCCAGCAGCGGGGAACAGGGGGCTAATTTACGTGGCTACACCTTC
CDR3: CASSGEQGANLRGYTF

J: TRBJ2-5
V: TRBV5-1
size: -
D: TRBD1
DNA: TGCGCCAGCAGACCCGCCGGACAGGAAGAGACCCAGTACTTC
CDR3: CASRPAGQEETQYF

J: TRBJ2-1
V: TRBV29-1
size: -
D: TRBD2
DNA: TGCAGCGGGGAACTAGCGGTGCACAATGAGCAGTTCTTC
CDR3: CSGELAVHNEQFF

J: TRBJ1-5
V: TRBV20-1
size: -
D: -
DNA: TGCAGTGCCCCGCGCAGCAGCAATCAGCCCCAGCATTTT
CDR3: CSAPRSSNQPQHF

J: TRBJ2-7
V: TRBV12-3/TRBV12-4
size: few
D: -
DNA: TGTGCCAGCAGCTTTGGACAGATAGACTCCTACGAGCAGTACTTC
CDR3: CASSFGQIDSYEQYF

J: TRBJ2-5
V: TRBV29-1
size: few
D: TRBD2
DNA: TGCAGCGTGCAGGGGCGGGTAGCGGGAGGAGAGACCCAGTACTTC
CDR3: CSVQGRVAGGETQYF

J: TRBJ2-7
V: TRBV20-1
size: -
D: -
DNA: TGCAGTGCAGAAACGCCTAGGGGCAGCGGTCGTCCCTACGAGCAGTACTTC
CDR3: CSAETPRGSGRPYEQYF

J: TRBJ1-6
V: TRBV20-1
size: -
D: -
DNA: TGCAGTGCTAGAACGATGCCAGGGGCGGTCTCACCCCTCCACTTT
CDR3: CSARTMPGAVSPLHF

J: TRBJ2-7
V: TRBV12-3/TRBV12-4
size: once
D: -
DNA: TGTGCCAGCAGTTTATCGGCGGGGGCCTCTACCTACGAGCAGTACTTC
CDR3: CASSLSAGASTYEQYF

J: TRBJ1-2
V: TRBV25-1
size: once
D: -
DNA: TGTGCCAGCAGTGAAGTCGGAACCTATTATGGCTACACCTTC
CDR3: CASSEVGTYYGYTF

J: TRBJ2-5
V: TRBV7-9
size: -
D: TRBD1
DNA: TGTGCCAGCAGCTTGGTCCACAGGGGGCTAGAGACCCAGTACTTC
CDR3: CASSLVHRGLETQYF

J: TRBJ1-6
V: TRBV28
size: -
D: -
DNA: TGTGCCAGCAAGCGAGACAGTTACAATTCACCCCTCCACTTT
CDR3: CASKRDSYNSPLHF

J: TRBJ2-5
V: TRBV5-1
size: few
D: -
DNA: TGCGCCAGCAAAAGGGACCCTGAGGGAGAGACCCAGTACTTC
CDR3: CASKRDPEGETQYF

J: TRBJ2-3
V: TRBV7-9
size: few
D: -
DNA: TGTGCCAGCAGCTTAGGCGGAGAACGAGATACGCAGTATTTT
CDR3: CASSLGGERDTQYF

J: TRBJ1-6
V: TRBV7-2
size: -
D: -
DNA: TGTGCCAGCAGCACAGACGGGACACTCGCCTCCTATAATTCACCCCTCCACTTT
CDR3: CASSTDGTLASYNSPLHF

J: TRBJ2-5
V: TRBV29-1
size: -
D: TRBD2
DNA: TGCAGCATCGGCGGGAGTAGTAGGATTAGAGAGACCCAGTACTTC
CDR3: CSIGGSSRIRETQYF